This T cell receptor beta chain was profiled in a study of response to subunit inactivated influenza vaccine. One entry per CDR3 protein, called by TCRdb with MiXCR from the RT-PCR reads. The sample contains more than 450,000 distinct CDR3 sequences, approximately 10% of which appear only once. CDR3 size: 13 residues. Between the trimmed V and J ends, which lost 4 bases and 5 bases, there was a span of 11 bases. The V gene's germline CDR1 is MNHEY and CDR2 SVGEGT. The sample was also linked to a second study, of T cells expressing NK-cell markers. That report notes: Generation of TCR beta cDNA was performed by 5'RACE template switching incorporating UMIs. These clonotypes also led the CD3+CD56-NKG2C+ fraction in four donors.

Sequencing used PBMCs from blood, obtained on the day of vaccination. The chain recombines TRBV6-2 or TRBV6-3 with TRBJ2-5, with D tentatively TRBD1 (7 bases). This TCR was sampled from a man aged 50 to 60 who received an inactivated influenza vaccine. DNA of the CDR3: TGTGCCAGCAGTTCCAGGGGGGTGGAGACCCAGTACTTC. It yields the protein CASSSRGVETQYF.